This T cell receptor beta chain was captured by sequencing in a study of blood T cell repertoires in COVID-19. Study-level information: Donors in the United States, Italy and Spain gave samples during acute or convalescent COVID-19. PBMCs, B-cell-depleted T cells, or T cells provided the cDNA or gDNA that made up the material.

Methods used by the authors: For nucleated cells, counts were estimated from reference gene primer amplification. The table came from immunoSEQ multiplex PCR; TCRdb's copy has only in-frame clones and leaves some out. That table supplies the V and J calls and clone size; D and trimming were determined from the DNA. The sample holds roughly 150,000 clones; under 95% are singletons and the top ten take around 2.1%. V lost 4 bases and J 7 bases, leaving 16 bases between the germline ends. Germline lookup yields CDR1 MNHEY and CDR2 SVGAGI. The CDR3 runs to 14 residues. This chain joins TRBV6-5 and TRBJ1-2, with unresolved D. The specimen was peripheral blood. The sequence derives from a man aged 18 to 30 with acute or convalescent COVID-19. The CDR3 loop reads CASSSEGGVGGYTF. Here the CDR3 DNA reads TGTGCCAGCAGTTCGGAGGGTGGGGTTGGTGGCTACACCTTC.